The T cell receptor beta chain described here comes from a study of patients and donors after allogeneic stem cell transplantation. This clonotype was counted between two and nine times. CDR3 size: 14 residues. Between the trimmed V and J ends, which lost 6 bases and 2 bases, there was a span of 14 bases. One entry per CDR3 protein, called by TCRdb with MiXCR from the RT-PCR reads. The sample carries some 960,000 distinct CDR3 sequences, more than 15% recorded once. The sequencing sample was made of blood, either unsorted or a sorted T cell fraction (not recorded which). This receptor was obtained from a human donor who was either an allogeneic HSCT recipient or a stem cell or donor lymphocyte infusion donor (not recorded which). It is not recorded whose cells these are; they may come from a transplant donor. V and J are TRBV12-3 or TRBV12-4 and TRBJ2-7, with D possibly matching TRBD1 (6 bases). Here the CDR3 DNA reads TGTGCCAGCAGCTGGGGACAAATAACCTACGAGCAGTACTTC. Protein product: CASSWGQITYEQYF.